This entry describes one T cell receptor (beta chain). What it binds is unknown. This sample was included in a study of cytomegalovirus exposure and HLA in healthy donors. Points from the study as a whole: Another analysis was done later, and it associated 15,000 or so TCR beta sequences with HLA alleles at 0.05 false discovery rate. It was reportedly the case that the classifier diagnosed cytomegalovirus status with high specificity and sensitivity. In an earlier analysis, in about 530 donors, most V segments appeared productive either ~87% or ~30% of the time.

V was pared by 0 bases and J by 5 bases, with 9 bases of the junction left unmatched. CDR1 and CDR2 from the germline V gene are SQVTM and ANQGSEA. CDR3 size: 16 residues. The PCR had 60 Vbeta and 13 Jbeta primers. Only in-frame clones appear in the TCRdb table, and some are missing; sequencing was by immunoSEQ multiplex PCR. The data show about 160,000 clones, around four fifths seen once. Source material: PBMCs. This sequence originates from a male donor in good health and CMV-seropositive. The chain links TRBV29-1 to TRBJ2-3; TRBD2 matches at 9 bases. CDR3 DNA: TGCAGCGTTGAAGAGGGGCGGGGGGGTGCTTTAGATACGCAGTATTTT. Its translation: CSVEEGRGGALDTQYF.